One sample yielded the 8 T cell receptor beta chains listed below, sequenced in a study of CD8+ T cells in alopecia areata. Once RNA had been extracted, it was reverse transcribed into cDNA to act as the sequencing template. Data came from immunoSEQ multiplex PCR; TCRdb stores just in-frame clones and leaves some out. The sample lists over 250,000 clones, around three fifths occurring once. As to treatment: oral pan-JAK inhibitor, 5-10 mg twice daily. The sample here was CD4+ T cells sorted from blood, taken around week 54, from a patient treated with tofacitinib. These receptors were collected from a human donor with alopecia areata.

The chain combines TRBV30 with TRBJ2-6, with D unclear. Germline CDR1 GTSNPN, CDR2 SVGIG (reference sequence). Trimming removed 0 bases at V and 0 bases at J, with 9 bases between. The CDR3 is 16 amino acids. As DNA, the CDR3 is TGTGCCTGGAGTGTCCCAGTTTTCTCTGGGGCCAACGTCCTGACTTTC. It specifies CAWSVPVFSGANVLTF.

This clone was seen only once. Here the CDR3 reads CASSFSFTGELFF. The CDR3 coding sequence is TGTGCCAGCAGCTTCTCGTTTACCGGGGAGCTGTTTTTT. This chain connects TRBV7-6 to TRBJ2-2; D is uncertain. V lost 3 bases and J lost 5, with 7 bases in between. CDR3 length: 13 residues. Germline CDR1 is SGHVS and CDR2 is FNYEAQ.

In its sample, this clone was seen a few times. The chain joins TRBV30 to TRBJ2-7; D is unclear. The V gene's germline CDR1 is GTSNPN and CDR2 SVGIG (reference sequence). The CDR3 runs to 15 residues. Deletions cut 3 bases from V and 2 bases from J, with 17 bases between. The CDR3 region is CAWSRTWQTPYEQYF. CDR3 bases: TGTGCCTGGAGCCGAACCTGGCAGACCCCCTACGAGCAGTACTTC.

The chain couples TRBV25-1 to TRBJ2-1, with TRBD1 as a possible D gene (6 bases). The CDR3 spans 14 residues. Trimming removed 4 bases from V and 4 bases from J, with 11 bases in between. From germline, CDR1 is MGHDK and CDR2 SYGVNS. In DNA form, the CDR3 reads TGTGCCAGCAGTGCACCGGGACAATACAATGAGCAGTTCTTC. Amino acid sequence: CASSAPGQYNEQFF.

The rearrangement links TRBV30 to TRBJ1-6; D is perhaps TRBD1 (5 bases). The CDR3 has 16 residues. V shed 2 bases and J shed 0 bases, with 11 bases lying between them. From germline, CDR1 is GTSNPN and CDR2 SVGIG (reference sequence). CDR3 protein: CAWSTGHSSYNSPLHF. The CDR3 bases are TGTGCCTGGAGTACAGGCCACAGCTCCTATAATTCACCCCTCCACTTT.

The V gene is TRBV7-3, the J gene TRBJ2-7, with D unresolved. V dropped 3 bases and J dropped 5 bases, with 17 bases sitting between them. CDR1 and CDR2 (germline): SGHTA, FQGTGA. The CDR3 runs to 15 residues. The CDR3 nucleotides are TGTGCCAGCAGCTTTGGTGGAACTGGAGTTGACGAGCAGTACTTC. Protein: CASSFGGTGVDEQYF.

The chain carries TRBV7-9 and TRBJ2-2, with D uncertain. This CDR3 spans 14 amino acids. Per germline, CDR1 SEHNR and CDR2 FQNEAQ (reference sequence). Trimming left V 4 bases short and J 3 bases short, with 9 bases between. The CDR3 nucleotides are TGTGCCAGCAGCTGGGGTCTTCACACCGGGGAGCTGTTTTTT. Its translation: CASSWGLHTGELFF.

The chain has TRBV25-1 and TRBJ1-1, with D hard to call. Trimming took 5 bases from V and 7 from J, leaving 11 bases between them. This CDR3 spans 12 amino acids. Germline V CDR1 and CDR2: MGHDK, SYGVNS. CDR3 amino acids: CASSSTGFEAFF. DNA for the CDR3: TGTGCCAGCAGTTCCACGGGATTTGAAGCTTTCTTT.